The T cell receptor beta chain under discussion was sequenced for a study of T cell repertoires in aging, cancer and after chemotherapy. About the study: Six age groups, ranging from 30 or younger to 70 or older, included the donors. Study-wide points: The repertoire data cannot show anything about immunological memory following chemotherapy. Hematological cancer patients had lymphoid organ infiltration that may impair thymic emigration or T cell expansion. Rebound thymic output was suggested by rising median generation probability during chemotherapy in each cancer cohort.

Germline V gene data show CDR1 as DFQATT and CDR2 as SNEGSKA (reference sequence). Trimming pared 6 bases from V and 8 bases from J, leaving 11 bases between. The length of the CDR3 is 11 residues. This clonotype was observed a handful of times. Its specificity is not known. TRB rearrangements spanning V, D and J were amplified using mixed TRB-A/B primers. MiXCR was run by TCRdb on the multiplex PCR reads, yielding one entry per CDR3 protein. Of under 2,000 distinct CDR3 sequences in the sample, roughly 30% are singletons; the top ten hold about 70%. The template was genomic DNA from peripheral blood, not RNA.

V usage is TRBV20-1 and J usage is TRBJ2-1; D is unclear. The receptor's source is a human donor with a blood cancer. The donor label of this sample is uncertain. Source material: blood. In nucleotides, the CDR3 is TGCAGTGCCATCCATTCCTATGAGCAGTTCTTC. Its protein is CSAIHSYEQFF.